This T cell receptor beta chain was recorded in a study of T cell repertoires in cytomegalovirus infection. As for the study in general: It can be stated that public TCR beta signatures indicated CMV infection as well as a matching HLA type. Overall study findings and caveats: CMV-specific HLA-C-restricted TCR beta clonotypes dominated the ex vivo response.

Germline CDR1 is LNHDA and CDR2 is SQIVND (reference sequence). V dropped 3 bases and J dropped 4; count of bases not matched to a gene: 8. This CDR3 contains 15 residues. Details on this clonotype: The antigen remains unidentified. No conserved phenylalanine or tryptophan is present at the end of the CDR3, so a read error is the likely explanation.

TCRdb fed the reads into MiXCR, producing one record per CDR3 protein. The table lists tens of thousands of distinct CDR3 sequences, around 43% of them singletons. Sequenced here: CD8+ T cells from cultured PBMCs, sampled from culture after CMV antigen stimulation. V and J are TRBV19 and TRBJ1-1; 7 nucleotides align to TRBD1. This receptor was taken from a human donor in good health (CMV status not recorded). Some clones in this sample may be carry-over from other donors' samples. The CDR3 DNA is TGTGCCAGTAGTATGTGGGGGACAGCGGCCACTGAAGCTTTCATT. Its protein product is CASSMWGTAATEAFI.